The 8 T cell receptor beta chains below were found in one sample sequenced in a study of cytomegalovirus exposure and HLA in healthy donors. Both 60 Vbeta primers and 13 Jbeta primers went into the PCR. Data came from immunoSEQ multiplex PCR; TCRdb stores just in-frame clones and leaves some out. Of about 170,000 clones detected, just under 85% appear once; the ten largest clones hold 4.8%. Material: PBMCs. These receptors all stem from a girl between 5 and 17 years old in good health and CMV-seropositive.

This chain connects TRBV19 to TRBJ1-1, with 12 bases fitting TRBD1. Germline V gives CDR1 LNHDA, CDR2 SQIVND (reference sequence). J was trimmed by 9 bases and V by 3 bases; bases with no gene match: 5. This CDR3 has 14 amino acids. The CDR3 DNA reads TGTGCCAGTAGTATGGGGGGACAGGGGGCGAAAGCTTTCTTT. Translating gives CASSMGGQGAKAFF. Full variable domain (outside the CDR3, taken from reference TRBV19 and TRBJ1-1): DGGITQSPKYLFRKEGQNVTLSCEQNLNHDAMYWYRQDPGQGLRLIYYSQIVNDFQKGDIAEGYSVSREKKESFPLTVTSAQKNPTAFYLCASSMGGQGAKAFFGQGTRLTVV.

The J gene is TRBJ1-4, the V gene TRBV19, with TRBD1 as a possible D gene (5 bases). Between the trimmed V and J ends, which lost 5 bases and 8 bases, there was a span of 18 bases. Germline values: CDR1 LNHDA, CDR2 SQIVND (reference sequence). The CDR3 is 15 residues long. CDR3 residues: CASSRGDYSGEKLFF. CDR3 DNA sequence: TGTGCCAGTAGTCGGGGGGACTACTCGGGAGAAAAACTGTTTTTT.

The rearrangement joins TRBV7-9 to TRBJ1-1; 8 bases match TRBD1. V was pared by 5 bases and J by 1 base, with 3 bases of the junction left unmatched. Per the germline V gene, CDR1 is SEHNR and CDR2 is FQNEAQ (reference sequence). The CDR3 runs 14 residues. As DNA, the CDR3 is TGTGCCAGCAGCACGGGACAGGCGAACACTGAAGCTTTCTTT. Its protein product is CASSTGQANTEAFF.

The chain is built from TRBV5-6 and TRBJ1-6, with D perhaps TRBD1 (6 bases). The CDR3 is made up of 14 amino acids. Between the trimmed V and J ends, which lost 4 bases and 9 bases, there was a span of 14 bases. Germline V gene sequence: CDR1 SGHDT, CDR2 YYEEEE. The CDR3 reads CASSRDRFGSPLHF. The CDR3 DNA follows: TGTGCCAGCAGCCGTGACAGGTTCGGTTCACCCCTCCACTTT.

The CDR3 sequence is CASSGISGQGGQPQHF. As DNA, the CDR3 is TGTGCCAGCAGTGGAATTTCCGGGCAGGGAGGTCAGCCCCAGCATTTT. The chain has TRBV2 and TRBJ1-5; D is possibly TRBD1 (5 bases). The V end lost 4 bases, the J end lost 6 bases, and 19 bases lay between the germline ends. Germline CDR1 and CDR2: SNHLY and FYNNEI. This CDR3 has 16 amino acids.

About this clone itself: A far bigger clonotype differs at one base, so this is likely a read error. The rearrangement links TRBV27 to TRBJ2-5, with TRBD1 identical over 7 bases. The end of the DNA fits TRBJ2-7 better, so the J call may be wrong. This CDR3 is 14 amino acids long. Germline CDR1 MNHEY, CDR2 SMNVEV (reference sequence). CDR3 sequence: CASSLSGTVYEQYF. In nucleotides, the CDR3 is TGTGCCAGCAGTTTATCCGGGACAGTCTACGAGCAGTACTTC.

This sequence joins TRBV19 and TRBJ1-1; D is ambiguous. Germline CDR1 and CDR2: LNHDA and SQIVND (reference sequence). V gave up 7 bases and J gave up 6 bases, with 21 bases separating them. The CDR3 sequence is 15 residues long. CDR3 protein: CASIIPGSESAEAFF. The CDR3 DNA reads TGTGCCAGTATCATACCGGGGTCCGAATCCGCTGAAGCTTTCTTT.

The rearrangement joins TRBV4-1 to TRBJ1-1, with a weak D call TRBD1 (5 bases). Looked up from germline, CDR1 is MGHRA and CDR2 is YSYEKL. Deletions cut 1 base from V and 3 bases from J, with 15 bases between. This CDR3 is 16 amino acids long. CDR3 coding DNA: TGCGCCAGCAGCCAAGGGGGCGGGGTGTCGTACACTGAAGCTTTCTTT. Translation: CASSQGGGVSYTEAFF.